This passage covers 21 T cell receptor beta chains from one sample sequenced in a study of T cells in Graves' hyperthyroidism and ophthalmopathy. TCR beta CDR3 regions were amplified from RNA transcripts. The TCR CDR3 first-round RT-PCR relied on the HTBI primer set. TCRdb redid the calling of the multiplex PCR reads with MiXCR, one entry per CDR3 protein. The sample lists under 500,000 distinct CDR3 sequences; about an eighth were seen once. What was sequenced was blood. The origin of the receptors is a man aged 50 to 60 with Graves' ophthalmopathy.

In this sample, this clonotype turned up many times. This chain joins TRBV20-1 and TRBJ2-5, with a tentative D call TRBD2 (6 bases). V shed 5 bases and J shed 2 bases, with 15 bases lying between them. CDR1 and CDR2 (germline): DFQATT, SNEGSKA (reference sequence). The CDR3 loop spans 14 amino acids. The chain's CDR3 is CSASLAEVQETQYF. CDR3 sequence (DNA): TGCAGTGCTTCCTTAGCGGAAGTACAAGAGACCCAGTACTTC.

This clonotype was seen ten or more times. V is TRBV20-1 and J is TRBJ2-1, with 11 bases matching TRBD2. Germline V gene data show CDR1 as DFQATT and CDR2 as SNEGSKA (reference sequence). This CDR3 spans 17 amino acids. V gave up 1 base and J gave up 5 bases; unmatched junction bases: 10. The CDR3 nucleotides are TGCAGTGCTAGAGGTAGCGGGAGGGCCTCCCCAAACAATGAGCAGTTCTTC. Its protein product is CSARGSGRASPNNEQFF.

V is TRBV14 and J is TRBJ2-7; D is unclear. Trimming cost V 4 bases and J 5 bases, with 12 bases left between them. Germline V gives CDR1 SGHDN, CDR2 FVKESK. The CDR3 runs 13 residues. The CDR3 DNA follows: TGTGCCAGCAGCCTGGAACGACTGAACGAGCAGTACTTC. This gives the protein CASSLERLNEQYF.

This clonotype has a count of ten or more. The CDR3 DNA sequence: TGTGCCAGCAGCCAAGTTCAGGGATCCTACGAGCAGTACTTC. Translated: CASSQVQGSYEQYF. The chain is built from TRBV3-1 and TRBJ2-7; TRBD1 might be the D (5 bases). Germline assignment: CDR1 LGHDT and CDR2 YNNKEL (reference sequence). V gave up 1 base and J gave up 1 base, with 8 bases separating them. This CDR3 region has 14 residues.

In its sample, this clonotype was seen a few times. V usage is TRBV9 and J usage is TRBJ2-7; D is ambiguous. Per the germline V gene, CDR1 is SGDLS and CDR2 is YYNGEE. V lost 3 bases, J lost 0 bases, and 7 bases lay in between. The CDR3 contains 13 residues. CDR3 region: CASSATPSYEQYF. As DNA, the CDR3 is TGTGCCAGCAGCGCGACTCCCTCCTACGAGCAGTACTTC.

Many counts were recorded for this clonotype. The chain uses TRBV18 and TRBJ1-4, with D tentatively TRBD1 (5 bases). The CDR3 is made up of 15 amino acids. Trimming removed 4 bases at V and 0 bases at J, with 9 bases between. CDR1 is KGHSH, CDR2 LQKENI, per germline. The CDR3 nucleotides read TGTGCCAGCTCACACGGCAGGGCAACTAATGAAAAACTGTTTTTT. It yields the protein CASSHGRATNEKLFF.

The rearrangement links TRBV28 to TRBJ2-2; tentatively, D is TRBD2 (7 bases). The germline V and J ends were trimmed by 2 bases and 4 bases, with 11 bases remaining between them. The CDR3 extends over 15 amino acids. Germline V CDR1 and CDR2: MDHEN, SYDVKM. The CDR3 nucleotides are TGTGCCAGCAGTTTAGGGGGGGGGCCCACCGGGGAGCTGTTTTTT. This codes for CASSLGGGPTGELFF.

At least ten counts were recorded for this clonotype. V usage is TRBV24-1 and J usage is TRBJ2-1; unclear D gene. Trimming removed 5 bases from V and 4 bases from J, with 14 bases in between. The CDR3 sequence is 15 residues long. CDR1 and CDR2 (germline): KGHDR, SFDVKD. CDR3 sequence reads: CATSGGRALYNEQFF. The CDR3 DNA is TGTGCCACCAGTGGGGGTCGGGCCCTATACAATGAGCAGTTCTTC.

This chain connects TRBV19 to TRBJ2-1; the D is unclear. With 3 bases removed from V and 3 bases from J, the gap between germline ends came to 9 bases. There are 14 residues in the CDR3. Germline values: CDR1 LNHDA, CDR2 SQIVND (reference sequence). This CDR3 is CASSIQVFYNEQFF. CDR3 DNA sequence: TGTGCCAGTAGTATCCAAGTATTCTACAATGAGCAGTTCTTC.

V usage is TRBV19 and J usage is TRBJ2-2; D gene uncertain. V was cut by 5 bases and J by 0 bases, with 10 bases left in between. Per the germline V gene, CDR1 is LNHDA and CDR2 is SQIVND (reference sequence). This CDR3 is built from 15 residues. This chain's CDR3 is CASSQQTANTGELFF. DNA of the CDR3: TGTGCCAGTAGTCAGCAGACCGCGAACACCGGGGAGCTGTTTTTT.

This clonotype was picked up a small number of times. This chain links TRBV12-3 or TRBV12-4 with TRBJ1-1; 7 bases map to TRBD1. V lost 6 bases, J lost 4 bases, and 8 bases stayed unmatched. This CDR3 spans 14 amino acids. CDR3 region: CASRPRQGTTEAFF. DNA of the CDR3: TGTGCCAGCAGACCCCGACAGGGAACCACTGAAGCTTTCTTT.

The chain uses TRBV7-9 and TRBJ2-3, with D perhaps assigned TRBD1 or TRBD2 (7 bases each). CDR1 SEHNR and CDR2 FQNEAQ come from the germline V gene (reference sequence). CDR3 length: 15 residues. V lost 7 bases to trimming and J lost 0 bases, with 14 bases between them. CDR3 protein: CASTGGERSTDTQYF. The DNA for the CDR3 is TGTGCCAGCACAGGGGGGGAGAGAAGCACAGATACGCAGTATTTT.

This clonotype was recorded at least ten times. The V gene is TRBV29-1, the J gene TRBJ2-1; 7 bases map to TRBD2. The germline gives CDR1 SQVTM, CDR2 ANQGSEA. Trimming at V came to 7 bases and at J to 4 bases, leaving 13 bases not matched to a gene. The CDR3 runs to 15 residues. This chain's CDR3 is CSAEWAGVLYNEQFF. The CDR3 region has the DNA TGCAGCGCCGAATGGGCGGGAGTTTTATACAATGAGCAGTTCTTC.

The V and J genes are TRBV12-3 or TRBV12-4 and TRBJ1-2; D remains unclear. Trimming removed 4 bases from V and 4 bases from J, with 16 bases in between. The CDR3 sequence is 15 residues long. The CDR3 is CASSSGIGKSYGYTF. CDR3 nucleotide sequence: TGTGCCAGCAGTTCGGGGATAGGGAAGAGCTATGGCTACACCTTC.

There are many counts of this clonotype. The gene calls are TRBV28 and TRBJ1-2; D call uncertain. CDR3 length: 12 residues. The V end lost 6 bases, the J end lost 4 bases, and 9 bases lay between the germline ends. Germline loops: CDR1 MDHEN, CDR2 SYDVKM. In DNA, the CDR3 is TGTGCCAGCAGCCCTCGGGGCTATGGCTACACCTTC. Translation: CASSPRGYGYTF.

The chain couples TRBV10-3 to TRBJ2-7; tentatively, D is TRBD2 (5 bases). Germline CDR1 and CDR2: ENHRY and SYGVKD. The ends were cut back, 6 bases at V and 6 bases at J, with 9 bases in the middle. The CDR3 is 11 amino acids. The CDR3 nucleotides are TGTGCCATCAGAGAGGGCAGCGAGCAGTACTTC. Its protein product is CAIREGSEQYF.

This clonotype was seen at least ten times. This rearrangement joins TRBV29-1 to TRBJ1-2; 7 nucleotides match TRBD1. Germline V gene sequence: CDR1 SQVTM, CDR2 ANQGSEA. V was pared by 7 bases and J by 4 bases, with 18 bases of the junction left unmatched. This CDR3 has 16 amino acids. CDR3 loop: CSAYGGSGQVGYGYTF. CDR3 DNA sequence: TGCAGCGCCTACGGGGGGAGCGGACAGGTCGGCTATGGCTACACCTTC.

This clonotype turned up a few times. A junction boundary mismatches the germline segment, possibly from a read error. The J gene is TRBJ2-1, the V gene TRBV2; 7 bases align to TRBD2. The CDR3 sequence is 15 residues long. Germline assignment: CDR1 SNHLY and CDR2 FYNNEI. CDR3 protein: CASSEEGGRGNEQSF. CDR3 DNA sequence: TGTGCCAGCAGTGAAGAGGGAGGGAGGGGCAATGAGCAGTCCTTC.

This clonotype was recorded many times. The J gene is TRBJ2-3, the V gene TRBV18, with 10 bases aligning to TRBD2. Germline CDR1 reads KGHSH; CDR2 reads LQKENI. With 3 bases clipped from V and 4 bases from J, the junction kept 1 base outside the gene matches. The CDR3 extends over 14 amino acids. CDR3 sequence: CASSPGTSADTQYF. DNA of the CDR3: TGTGCCAGCTCACCGGGGACTAGCGCAGATACGCAGTATTTT. The complete variable domain, with remaining parts taken from reference TRBV18 and TRBJ2-3, reads NAGVMQNPRHLVRRRGQEARLRCSPMKGHSHVYWYRQLPEEGLKFMVYLQKENIIDESGMPKERFSAEFPKEGPSILRIQQVVRGDSAAYFCASSPGTSADTQYFGPGTRLTVL.

This clonotype was seen at least ten times. The chain joins TRBV5-1 to TRBJ1-1; no clear D. The germline V gene encodes CDR1 SGHRS and CDR2 YFSETQ. V lost 0 bases and J 4 bases, leaving 16 bases between the germline ends. CDR3 size: 16 residues. DNA for the CDR3: TGCGCCAGCAGCTTGGGTGTGTTCGGGGTTACCACTGAAGCTTTCTTT. It is translated as CASSLGVFGVTTEAFF.

This chain uses TRBV6-1 with TRBJ1-2; TRBD1 agrees at 8 bases. The ends lost 7 bases at V and 8 bases at J; junction bases unmatched: 6. The CDR3 loop spans 12 amino acids. Germline V gene sequence: CDR1 MNHNS, CDR2 SASEGT. The CDR3 reads CASTGDRRGYTF. The CDR3 bases are TGTGCCAGCACCGGGGACAGGCGAGGCTACACCTTC.